The 10 T cell receptor beta chains in this list originate from one sample, sequenced in a study of CD8+ T cells in alopecia areata. In each case, RNA was isolated and then reverse transcribed into cDNA as the sequencing template. Sequenced by immunoSEQ multiplex PCR; TCRdb stores in-frame clones only, minus some. This sample yields 150,000 to 200,000 clones, of which roughly 60% are seen a single time; 1% belongs to the top ten. Treatment in this sample: oral pan-JAK inhibitor, 5-10 mg twice daily. Specimen: CD4+ T cells sorted from blood, collected at week 24, from a patient treated with tofacitinib. Source of these receptors: a human donor with alopecia areata.

CDR3 sequence: CASTPRGQYTEAFF. DNA for the CDR3: TGTGCCAGCACCCCCCGAGGGCAGTACACTGAAGCTTTCTTT. The chain employs TRBV27 and TRBJ1-1, with unresolved D. Germline V gives CDR1 MNHEY, CDR2 SMNVEV (reference sequence). Trimming stripped 7 bases from V and 3 bases from J, with 15 bases between. This CDR3 comprises 14 residues.

V is TRBV25-1 and J is TRBJ2-3; D remains ambiguous. The germline V gene encodes CDR1 MGHDK and CDR2 SYGVNS. The CDR3 consists of 14 residues. V was trimmed by 9 bases and J by 2 bases, leaving 15 bases between them. This CDR3 reads CASCVGSTTDTQYF. The CDR3 DNA is TGTGCCAGTTGCGTCGGGTCAACCACAGATACGCAGTATTTT.

CDR3 nucleotide sequence: TGCAGCGTACAGGCGCCCACTGAAGCTTTCTTT. Its translation: CSVQAPTEAFF. The chain is built from TRBV29-1 and TRBJ1-1; perhaps TRBD1 as D (5 bases). V lost 6 bases, J lost 4 bases, and 9 bases lay in between. The CDR3 totals 11 residues. Germline-derived CDR1 and CDR2 are SQVTM and ANQGSEA.

This clone turned up a few times. The chain is built from TRBV4-3 and TRBJ1-1; D not resolved. The V gene's germline CDR1 is LGHNA and CDR2 YSLEER. CDR3 size: 14 residues. With 0 bases removed from V and 11 bases from J, the gap between germline ends came to 16 bases. The CDR3 coding sequence is TGCGCCAGCAGCCAAGATCTTAGGGCTGGGAAGGCTTTCTTT. This codes for CASSQDLRAGKAFF.

The chain uses TRBV4-3 and TRBJ1-1, with D perhaps matching TRBD1 (5 bases). Trimming pared 0 bases from V and 4 bases from J, leaving 12 bases between. CDR3 length: 15 residues. Germline CDR1 reads LGHNA; CDR2 reads YSLEER. In DNA form, the CDR3 reads TGCGCCAGCAGCCAAGAAGGGCGGGGGACCACTGAAGCTTTCTTT. As protein: CASSQEGRGTTEAFF.

The chain combines TRBV29-1 with TRBJ2-7, with D perhaps matching TRBD1 (5 bases). The V gene's germline CDR1 is SQVTM and CDR2 ANQGSEA. The CDR3 length is 13 residues. With 6 bases removed from V and 6 bases from J, the gap between germline ends came to 18 bases. The CDR3 nucleotides read TGCAGCGTCGCACCGGCAGGGATCGGCGAGCAGTACTTC. As protein: CSVAPAGIGEQYF.

This clone was seen a single time. The chain carries TRBV6-6 and TRBJ1-2, with a possible D match to TRBD1 (5 bases). CDR1 MNHNY and CDR2 SVGAGI come from the germline V gene (reference sequence). This CDR3 has 15 residues. The V end lost 6 bases, the J end lost 13 bases, and 27 bases lay between the germline ends. The CDR3 loop is CASSPQGRTILWFTF. Here the CDR3 DNA reads TGTGCCAGCAGCCCCCAGGGCAGGACTATTCTATGGTTCACCTTC.

The chain is built from TRBV5-1 and TRBJ1-1, with unresolved D. Germline CDR1 SGHRS, CDR2 YFSETQ. This CDR3 contains 15 residues. V was pared by 0 bases and J by 1 base, with 10 bases between. The CDR3 here is CASSLGPEANTEAFF. DNA of the CDR3: TGCGCCAGCAGCTTGGGGCCAGAGGCGAACACTGAAGCTTTCTTT.

V and J are TRBV29-1 and TRBJ1-1; D is unresolved. Trimming stripped 8 bases from V and 1 base from J, with 5 bases between. The length of the CDR3 is 10 residues. From germline, CDR1 is SQVTM and CDR2 ANQGSEA. CDR3 bases: TGCAGCTCATCGAACACTGAAGCTTTCTTT. As protein: CSSSNTEAFF.

This chain uses TRBV29-1 with TRBJ2-3; no reliable D call. The V gene lost 5 bases and the J gene lost 1 base, with 10 bases spanning the gap. The CDR3 runs 13 residues. The germline V gene has CDR1 SQVTM and CDR2 ANQGSEA. The CDR3 spells CSVQVGGTDTQYF. DNA for the CDR3: TGCAGCGTTCAGGTTGGGGGCACAGATACGCAGTATTTT.